This passage covers 14 T cell receptor beta chains from one sample sequenced in a study of regulatory T cells in long-lasting Graves disease. CDR3 regions were amplified by Arm-PCR using iRepertoire HTBI primers to build TCR beta libraries. TCRdb recomputed calls from the multiplex PCR reads with MiXCR, one row per CDR3 protein. The sample lists roughly 400,000 distinct CDR3 sequences; 21% were seen once. The time point here: persistent/refractory GD, antithyroid drugs over 5 years with positive TRAb. Researchers made the TCR library from RNA that was extracted from PBMCs. Source: peripheral blood mononuclear cells (PBMCs), taken when the disease was refractory, from a patient treated with antithyroid drugs. These receptors were obtained from a female donor with Graves disease.

This clonotype was detected only a few times. One base away lies a much larger clone, so this may be a sequencing read error. This rearrangement joins TRBV27 to TRBJ2-2, with TRBD1 matching over 7 bases. There are 15 residues in the CDR3. The ends lost 5 bases at V and 4 bases at J; junction bases unmatched: 7. Germline CDR1 and CDR2: MNHEY and SMNVEV (reference sequence). The CDR3, as DNA: TGTGCCAGCAGTCCGACGACAGGGATCACCGGGGAGCTGTTTTTT. This translates into CASSPTTGITGELFF.

This clonotype was seen ten or more times. The rearrangement links TRBV28 to TRBJ1-5, with D unclear. Trimming removed 6 bases at V and 6 bases at J, with 9 bases between. CDR3 length equals 12 residues. The germline CDR1 and CDR2 sequences are MDHEN and SYDVKM. The CDR3 loop is CASSPYIQPQHF. As DNA, the CDR3 is TGTGCCAGCAGCCCATACATTCAGCCCCAGCATTTT.

With regard to this clonotype: A much larger clone lies a single base off, so this may be a read error. The genes are TRBV12-3 or TRBV12-4 and TRBJ1-1; D is possibly TRBD1 (6 bases). Trimming removed 7 bases at V and 4 bases at J, with 19 bases between. This CDR3 region has 15 residues. The CDR3 reads CASTKGGTMVTEAFF. The CDR3 DNA reads TGTGCCAGCACTAAAGGCGGGACAATGGTCACTGAAGCTTTCTTT.

This clonotype occurred a few times. This chain links TRBV28 with TRBJ2-6; 8 nucleotides agree with TRBD1. V trimming: 3 bases; J trimming: 2 bases; junction bases outside the gene matches: 6. The CDR3 extends over 17 amino acids. Germline V gene sequence: CDR1 MDHEN, CDR2 SYDVKM. CDR3 residues: CASSFGQGAPGANVLTF. The CDR3 bases are TGTGCCAGCAGTTTTGGGCAGGGGGCGCCTGGGGCCAACGTCCTGACTTTC.

CDR3 loop: CASSGGSGRAGNEQFF. CDR3 DNA: TGTGCCAGCAGTGGGGGTAGCGGGAGGGCCGGCAATGAGCAGTTCTTC. This sequence joins TRBV2 and TRBJ2-1, with 11 bases aligning to TRBD2. Trimming at V came to 4 bases and at J to 6 bases, leaving 8 bases not matched to a gene. Germline V gene sequence: CDR1 SNHLY, CDR2 FYNNEI. The CDR3 loop spans 16 amino acids.

This clonotype was picked up many times. The J gene is TRBJ2-5, the V gene TRBV7-3; TRBD2 agrees at 7 bases. V lost 5 bases, J lost 0 bases, and 9 bases stayed unmatched. The CDR3 length is 16 residues. The V gene's germline CDR1 is SGHTA and CDR2 FQGTGA. This chain's CDR3 is CASSPGGGSNQETQYF. In nucleotides, the CDR3 is TGTGCCAGCAGCCCGGGCGGCGGGAGTAACCAAGAGACCCAGTACTTC.

V is TRBV20-1 and J is TRBJ2-7; 8 bases agree with TRBD2. The CDR3 spans 12 residues. Germline V CDR1 and CDR2: DFQATT, SNEGSKA (reference sequence). Unmatched junction bases numbered 5, after V lost 2 bases and J lost 8 bases. Written as DNA, the CDR3 is TGCAGTGCTAGACCCGGGGGGGATAAGCAGTACTTC. Translation gives CSARPGGDKQYF.

This clonotype was seen only a few times. The genes are TRBV4-1 and TRBJ2-7; 8 nucleotides align to TRBD2. The CDR3 covers 15 residues. Looked up from germline, CDR1 is MGHRA and CDR2 is YSYEKL. Germline trimming cut 0 bases from V and 3 bases from J; bases unmatched to any gene: 4. This chain's CDR3 is CASSQDPGGNYEQYF. The CDR3 DNA reads TGCGCCAGCAGCCAAGACCCGGGGGGGAACTACGAGCAGTACTTC.

The chain carries TRBV5-4 and TRBJ1-2, with TRBD1 identical over 11 bases. Germline V lookup: CDR1 SGHNT, CDR2 YYREEE (reference sequence). This CDR3 has 13 amino acids. Germline trimming cut 8 bases from V and 5 bases from J; bases unmatched to any gene: 5. This chain's CDR3 is CASRGQGEYGYTF. The CDR3 DNA reads as TGTGCCAGTCGGGGACAGGGGGAGTATGGCTACACCTTC.

This clonotype was counted ten times or more. This rearrangement joins TRBV28 to TRBJ1-2; a possible D gene is TRBD1 (5 bases). This CDR3 has 11 residues. V was clipped by 5 bases and J by 8 bases, with 9 bases between them. Germline loops: CDR1 MDHEN, CDR2 SYDVKM. CDR3 residues: CASSVGDGYTF. In DNA, the CDR3 is TGTGCCAGCAGTGTCGGGGACGGCTACACCTTC.

This clonotype has only a few counts. The CDR3 DNA reads as TGTGCCAGCAGTTTATCTCCCGGACAGGGGGCAGACACCATATATTTT. It translates to CASSLSPGQGADTIYF. The genes are TRBV27 and TRBJ1-3; 11 positions agree with TRBD1. Germline CDR1 MNHEY, CDR2 SMNVEV (reference sequence). V lost 0 bases and J lost 8; bases outside the gene matches: 6. The CDR3 consists of 16 residues.

In DNA, the CDR3 is TGCGCCAGCAGCCTAGAAGCGTCAGCGGGAGGGCCCTCCTACGAGCAGTACTTC. As protein: CASSLEASAGGPSYEQYF. The chain uses TRBV5-1 and TRBJ2-7, with TRBD2 matching 10 bases. The germline gives CDR1 SGHRS, CDR2 YFSETQ. The CDR3 covers 18 residues. V shed 4 bases, J shed 0 bases, and the junction held 13 bases outside the gene matches.

The chain couples TRBV6-5 to TRBJ2-2; D not certain. In germline, CDR1 is MNHEY, CDR2 SVGAGI. The V end was cut by 2 bases, the J end by 3 bases, with 7 bases between. CDR3 length: 14 residues. For the CDR3, the DNA is TGTGCCAGCAGTTACGGCGCTTACACCGGGGAGCTGTTTTTT. Translation gives CASSYGAYTGELFF.

This clonotype was detected only a few times. V usage is TRBV19 and J usage is TRBJ2-7; no definite D call. The CDR3 has 13 amino acids. V lost 5 bases, J lost 0 bases, and 8 bases lay in between. The germline gives CDR1 LNHDA, CDR2 SQIVND (reference sequence). The CDR3 DNA reads TGTGCCAGTAGTTCGGCTGCCTCCTACGAGCAGTACTTC. It yields the protein CASSSAASYEQYF. Complete variable domain (other parts from reference TRBV19 and TRBJ2-7): DGGITQSPKYLFRKEGQNVTLSCEQNLNHDAMYWYRQDPGQGLRLIYYSQIVNDFQKGDIAEGYSVSREKKESFPLTVTSAQKNPTAFYLCASSSAASYEQYFGPGTRLTVT.